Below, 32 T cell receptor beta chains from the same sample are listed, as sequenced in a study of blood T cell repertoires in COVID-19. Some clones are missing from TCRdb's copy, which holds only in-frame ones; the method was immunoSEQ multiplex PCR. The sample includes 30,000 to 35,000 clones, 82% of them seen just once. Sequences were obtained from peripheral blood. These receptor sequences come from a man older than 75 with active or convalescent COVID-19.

DNA for the CDR3: TGCAGCTTCTCGGGACAGGCTGGCTACACCTTC. Translation: CSFSGQAGYTF. The J gene is TRBJ1-2, the V gene TRBV29-1, with 8 bases fitting TRBD1. This CDR3 has 11 residues. Germline V gene data show CDR1 as SQVTM and CDR2 as ANQGSEA. The junction had 6 bases not matched to a gene; V was cut back by 8 bases and J by 7 bases.

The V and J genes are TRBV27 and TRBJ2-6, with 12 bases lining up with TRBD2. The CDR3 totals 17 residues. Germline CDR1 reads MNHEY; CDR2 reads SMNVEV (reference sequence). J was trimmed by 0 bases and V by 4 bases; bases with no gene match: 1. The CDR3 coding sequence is TGTGCCAGCAGTTCGACTAGCGGGAGCTCTGGGGCCAACGTCCTGACTTTC. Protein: CASSSTSGSSGANVLTF.

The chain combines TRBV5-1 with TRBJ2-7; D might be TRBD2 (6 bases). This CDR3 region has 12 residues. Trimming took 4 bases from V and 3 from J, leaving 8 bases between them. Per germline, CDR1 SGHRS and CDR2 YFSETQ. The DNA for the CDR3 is TGCGCCAGCAGCCGGGAGAGCTACGAGCAGTACTTC. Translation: CASSRESYEQYF.

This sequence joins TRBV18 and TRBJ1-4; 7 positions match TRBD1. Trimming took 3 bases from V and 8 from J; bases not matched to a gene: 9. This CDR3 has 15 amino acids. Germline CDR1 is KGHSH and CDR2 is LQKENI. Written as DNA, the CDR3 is TGTGCCAGCTCACCCGACAGGGCCGCGGGCGAAAAACTGTTTTTT. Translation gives CASSPDRAAGEKLFF.

CDR3 in amino acids: CASSLTIGQNTEAFF. The CDR3 bases are TGTGCCAGCAGCCTGACAATCGGACAGAACACTGAAGCTTTCTTT. The gene calls are TRBV11-2 and TRBJ1-1; D might be TRBD1 (5 bases). Looked up from germline, CDR1 is SGHAT and CDR2 is FQNNGV. Trimming took off 5 bases at V and 1 base at J, with 14 bases between the two ends. There are 15 residues in the CDR3.

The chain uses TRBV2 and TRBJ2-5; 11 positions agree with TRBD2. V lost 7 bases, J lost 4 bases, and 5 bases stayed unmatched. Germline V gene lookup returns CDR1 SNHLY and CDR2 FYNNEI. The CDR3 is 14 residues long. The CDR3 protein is CASTGGLAGETQYF. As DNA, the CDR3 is TGTGCCAGCACGGGCGGACTAGCGGGAGAGACCCAGTACTTC.

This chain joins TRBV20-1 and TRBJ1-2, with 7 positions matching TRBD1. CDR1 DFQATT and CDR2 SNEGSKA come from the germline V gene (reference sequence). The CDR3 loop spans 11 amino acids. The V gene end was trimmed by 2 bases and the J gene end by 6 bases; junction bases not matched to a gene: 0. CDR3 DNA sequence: TGCAGTGCTAGAACAGGGGATGGCTACACCTTC. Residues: CSARTGDGYTF.

This chain's CDR3 is CASSLPSGGGFTGELFF. The CDR3 DNA sequence: TGTGCCAGCAGCCTACCCTCCGGCGGGGGTTTCACCGGGGAGCTGTTTTTT. This rearrangement joins TRBV3-1 (or the pseudogene TRBV3-2) to TRBJ2-2, with 7 bases that match TRBD2. The germline V gene encodes CDR1 LGHDT and CDR2 YNNKEL (reference sequence). V trimming: 4 bases; J trimming: 4 bases; junction bases outside the gene matches: 12. The CDR3 is 17 residues long.

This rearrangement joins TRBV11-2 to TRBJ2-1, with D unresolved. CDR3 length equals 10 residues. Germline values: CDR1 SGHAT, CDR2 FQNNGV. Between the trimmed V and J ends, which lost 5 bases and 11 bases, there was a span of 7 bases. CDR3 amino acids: CASSLTQQFF. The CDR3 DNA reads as TGTGCCAGCAGCCTGACTCAGCAGTTCTTC.

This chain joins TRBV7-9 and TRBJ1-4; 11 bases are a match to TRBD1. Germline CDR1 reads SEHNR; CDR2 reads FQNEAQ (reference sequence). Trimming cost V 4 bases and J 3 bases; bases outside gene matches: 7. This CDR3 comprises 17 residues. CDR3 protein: CASSSRTGGAANEKLFF. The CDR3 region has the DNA TGTGCCAGCAGCTCTCGGACAGGGGGCGCAGCTAATGAAAAACTGTTTTTT. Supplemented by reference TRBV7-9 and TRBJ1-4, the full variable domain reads DTGVSQNPRHKITKRGQNVTFRCDPISEHNRLYWYRQTLGQGPEFLTYFQNEAQLEKSRLLSDRFSAERPKGSFSTLEIQRTEQGDSAMYLCASSSRTGGAANEKLFFGSGTQLSVL.

CDR3 in amino acids: CASSEALGGAADTQYF. The CDR3 nucleotides are TGTGCCAGCAGTGAAGCGCTCGGGGGGGCCGCAGATACGCAGTATTTT. This chain connects TRBV2 to TRBJ2-3, with TRBD2 matching 8 bases. J lost 4 bases, V lost 0 bases, and 6 bases had no gene match. In germline, CDR1 is SNHLY, CDR2 FYNNEI. This CDR3 is 16 amino acids long.

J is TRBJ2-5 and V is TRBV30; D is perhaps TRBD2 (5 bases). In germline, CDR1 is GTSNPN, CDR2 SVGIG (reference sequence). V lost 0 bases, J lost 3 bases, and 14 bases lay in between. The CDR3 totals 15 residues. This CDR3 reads CAWSVPSPSKETQYF. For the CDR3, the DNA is TGTGCCTGGAGTGTACCTAGCCCTAGCAAAGAGACCCAGTACTTC.

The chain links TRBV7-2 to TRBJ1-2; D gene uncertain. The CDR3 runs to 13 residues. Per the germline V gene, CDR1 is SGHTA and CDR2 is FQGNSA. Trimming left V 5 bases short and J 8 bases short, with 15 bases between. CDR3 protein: CASSLGREQGYTF. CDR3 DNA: TGTGCCAGCAGCCTCGGACGGGAACAAGGCTACACCTTC.

This chain's CDR3 is CASSFGLPNTEAFF. The CDR3, as DNA: TGTGCCAGCAGCTTTGGGCTCCCGAACACTGAAGCTTTCTTT. V and J are TRBV5-6 and TRBJ1-1; D is uncertain. Germline-derived CDR1 and CDR2 are SGHDT and YYEEEE. V lost 2 bases and J 1 base, leaving 9 bases between the germline ends. This CDR3 region has 14 residues.

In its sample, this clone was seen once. CDR3 residues: CASSHDRYSYEQYF. The CDR3 bases are TGTGCCAGCAGCCACGACAGGTACTCCTACGAGCAGTACTTC. The chain combines TRBV7-2 with TRBJ2-7, with a possible D match to TRBD1 (6 bases). Germline assignment: CDR1 SGHTA and CDR2 FQGNSA. The V gene lost 5 bases and the J gene lost 0 bases, with 11 bases spanning the gap. The CDR3 has 14 residues. The variable domain in full, completed from reference TRBV7-2 and TRBJ2-7, reads GAGVSQSPSNKVTEKGKDVELRCDPISGHTALYWYRQSLGQGLEFLIYFQGNSAPDKSGLPSDRFSAERTGGSVSTLTIQRTQQEDSAVYLCASSHDRYSYEQYFGPGTRLTVT.

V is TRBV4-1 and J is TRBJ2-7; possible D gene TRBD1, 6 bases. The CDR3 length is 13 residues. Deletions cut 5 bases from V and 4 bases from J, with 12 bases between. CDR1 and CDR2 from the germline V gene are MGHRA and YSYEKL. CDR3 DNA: TGCGCCAGCAGCATGGACAGCCAGTACGAGCAGTACTTC. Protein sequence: CASSMDSQYEQYF.

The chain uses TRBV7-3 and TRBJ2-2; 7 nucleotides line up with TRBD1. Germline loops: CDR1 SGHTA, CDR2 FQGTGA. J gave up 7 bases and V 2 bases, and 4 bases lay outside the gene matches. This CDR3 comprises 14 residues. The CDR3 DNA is TGTGCCAGCAGCTTACAACAGGGGAACGGGGAGCTGTTTTTT. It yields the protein CASSLQQGNGELFF. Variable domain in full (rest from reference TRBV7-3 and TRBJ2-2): GAGVSQTPSNKVTEKGKYVELRCDPISGHTALYWYRQSLGQGPEFLIYFQGTGAADDSGLPNDRFFAVRPEGSVSTLKIQRTERGDSAVYLCASSLQQGNGELFFGEGSRLTVL.

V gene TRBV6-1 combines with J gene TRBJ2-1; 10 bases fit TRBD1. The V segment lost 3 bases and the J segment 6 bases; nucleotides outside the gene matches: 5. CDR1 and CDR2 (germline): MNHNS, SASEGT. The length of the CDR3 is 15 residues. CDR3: CASSDRQGARNEQFF. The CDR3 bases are TGTGCCAGCAGTGACAGACAGGGGGCGCGCAATGAGCAGTTCTTC.

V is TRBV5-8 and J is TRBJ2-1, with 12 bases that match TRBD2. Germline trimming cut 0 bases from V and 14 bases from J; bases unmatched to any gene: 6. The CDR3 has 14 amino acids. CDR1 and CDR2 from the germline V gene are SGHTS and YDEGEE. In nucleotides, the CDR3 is TGTGCCAGCAGCTTGGGCGGACTAGCGGGAAGAAAGTTCTTC. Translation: CASSLGGLAGRKFF.

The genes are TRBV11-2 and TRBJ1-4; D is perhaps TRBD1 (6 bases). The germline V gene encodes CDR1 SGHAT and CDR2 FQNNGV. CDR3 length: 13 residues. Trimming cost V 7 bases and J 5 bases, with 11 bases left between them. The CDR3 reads CASTRTENEKLFF. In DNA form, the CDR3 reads TGTGCCAGCACCCGGACAGAGAATGAAAAACTGTTTTTT.

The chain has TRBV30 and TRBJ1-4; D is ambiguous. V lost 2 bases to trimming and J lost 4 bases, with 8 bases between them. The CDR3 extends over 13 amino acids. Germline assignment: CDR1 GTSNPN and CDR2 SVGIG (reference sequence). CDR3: CAWSPEDNEKLFF. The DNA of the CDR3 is TGTGCCTGGAGTCCGGAGGATAATGAAAAACTGTTTTTT.

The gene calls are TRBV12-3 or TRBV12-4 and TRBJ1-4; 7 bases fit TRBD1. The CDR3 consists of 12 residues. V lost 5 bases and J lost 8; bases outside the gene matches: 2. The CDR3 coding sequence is TGTGCCAGCAGTCAGGGGGAAGAAAAACTGTTTTTT. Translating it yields CASSQGEEKLFF.

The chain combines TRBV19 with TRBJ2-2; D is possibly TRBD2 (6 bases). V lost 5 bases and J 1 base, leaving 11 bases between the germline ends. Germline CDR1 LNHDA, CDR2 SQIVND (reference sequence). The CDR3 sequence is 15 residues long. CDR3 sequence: CASSREFLNTGELFF. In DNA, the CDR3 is TGTGCCAGTAGTCGGGAGTTCCTGAACACCGGGGAGCTGTTTTTT.

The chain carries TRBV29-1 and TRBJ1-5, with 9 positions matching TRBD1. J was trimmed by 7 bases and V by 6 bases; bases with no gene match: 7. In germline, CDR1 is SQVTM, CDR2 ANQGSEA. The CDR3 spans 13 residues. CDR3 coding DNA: TGCAGCGTCACAGGGGGCGCGGGGCAGCCCCAGCATTTT. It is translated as CSVTGGAGQPQHF.

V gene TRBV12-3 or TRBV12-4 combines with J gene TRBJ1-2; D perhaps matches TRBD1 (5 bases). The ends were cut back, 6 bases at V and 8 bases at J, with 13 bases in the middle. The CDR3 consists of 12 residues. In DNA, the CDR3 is TGTGCCAGCAGCTACGGGGGGGTCGGCTACACCTTC. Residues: CASSYGGVGYTF.

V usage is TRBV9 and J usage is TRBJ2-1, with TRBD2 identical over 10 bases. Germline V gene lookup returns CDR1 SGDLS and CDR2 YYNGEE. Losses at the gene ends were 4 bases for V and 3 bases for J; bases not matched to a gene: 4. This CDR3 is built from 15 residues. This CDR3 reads CASSSSSGSYNEQFF. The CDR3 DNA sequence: TGTGCCAGCAGCTCCTCTAGCGGGAGCTACAATGAGCAGTTCTTC.

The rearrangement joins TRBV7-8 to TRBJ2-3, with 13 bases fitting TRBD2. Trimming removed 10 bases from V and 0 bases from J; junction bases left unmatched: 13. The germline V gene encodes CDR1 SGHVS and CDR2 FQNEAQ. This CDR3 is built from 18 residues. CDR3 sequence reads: CATNPSTGLAGSTDTQYF. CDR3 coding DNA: TGTGCCACCAACCCTAGCACGGGACTAGCGGGGAGCACAGATACGCAGTATTTT.

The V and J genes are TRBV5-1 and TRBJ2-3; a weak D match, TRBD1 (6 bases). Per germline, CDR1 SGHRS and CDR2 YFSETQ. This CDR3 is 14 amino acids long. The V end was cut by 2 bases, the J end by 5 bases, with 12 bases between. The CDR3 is CASSLGRGVDTQYF. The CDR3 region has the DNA TGCGCCAGCAGCTTAGGCAGGGGTGTAGATACGCAGTATTTT.

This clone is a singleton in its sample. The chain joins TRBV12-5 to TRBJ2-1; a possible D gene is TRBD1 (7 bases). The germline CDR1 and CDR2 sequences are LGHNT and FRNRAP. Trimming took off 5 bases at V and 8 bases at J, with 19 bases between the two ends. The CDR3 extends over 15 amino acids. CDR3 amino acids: CASGPTGEVVHEQFF. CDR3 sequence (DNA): TGTGCTAGTGGTCCTACAGGGGAGGTTGTACATGAGCAGTTCTTC.

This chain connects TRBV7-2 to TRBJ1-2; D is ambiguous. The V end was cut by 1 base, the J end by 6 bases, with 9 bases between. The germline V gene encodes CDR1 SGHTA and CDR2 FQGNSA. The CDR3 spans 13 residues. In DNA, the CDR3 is TGTGCCAGCAGCTTAGTTTCCGTCGATGGCTACACCTTC. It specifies CASSLVSVDGYTF. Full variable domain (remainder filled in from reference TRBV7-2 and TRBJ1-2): GAGVSQSPSNKVTEKGKDVELRCDPISGHTALYWYRQSLGQGLEFLIYFQGNSAPDKSGLPSDRFSAERTGGSVSTLTIQRTQQEDSAVYLCASSLVSVDGYTFGSGTRLTVV.

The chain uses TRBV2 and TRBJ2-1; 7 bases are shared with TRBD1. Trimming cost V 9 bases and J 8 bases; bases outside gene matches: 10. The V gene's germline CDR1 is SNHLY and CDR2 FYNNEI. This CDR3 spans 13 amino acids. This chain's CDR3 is CASGDSLRDEQFF. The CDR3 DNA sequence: TGTGCCAGTGGGGACAGTCTAAGGGATGAGCAGTTCTTC. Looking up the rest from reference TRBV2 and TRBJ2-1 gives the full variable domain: EPEVTQTPSHQVTQMGQEVILRCVPISNHLYFYWYRQILGQKVEFLVSFYNNEISEKSEIFDDQFSVERPDGSNFTLKIRSTKLEDSAMYFCASGDSLRDEQFFGPGTRLTVL.

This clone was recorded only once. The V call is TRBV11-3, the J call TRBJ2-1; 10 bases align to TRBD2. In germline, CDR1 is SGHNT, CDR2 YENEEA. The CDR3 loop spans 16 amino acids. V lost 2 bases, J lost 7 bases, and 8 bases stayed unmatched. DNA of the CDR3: TGTGCCAGCAGCTTAAGAGGGCTAGCGGGAGTGAATGAGCAGTTCTTC. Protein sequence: CASSLRGLAGVNEQFF. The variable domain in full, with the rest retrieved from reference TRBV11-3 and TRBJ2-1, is EAGVVQSPRYKIIEKKQPVAFWCNPISGHNTLYWYLQNLGQGPELLIRYENEEAVDDSQLPKDRFSAERLKGVDSTLKIQPAELGDSAVYLCASSLRGLAGVNEQFFGPGTRLTVL.